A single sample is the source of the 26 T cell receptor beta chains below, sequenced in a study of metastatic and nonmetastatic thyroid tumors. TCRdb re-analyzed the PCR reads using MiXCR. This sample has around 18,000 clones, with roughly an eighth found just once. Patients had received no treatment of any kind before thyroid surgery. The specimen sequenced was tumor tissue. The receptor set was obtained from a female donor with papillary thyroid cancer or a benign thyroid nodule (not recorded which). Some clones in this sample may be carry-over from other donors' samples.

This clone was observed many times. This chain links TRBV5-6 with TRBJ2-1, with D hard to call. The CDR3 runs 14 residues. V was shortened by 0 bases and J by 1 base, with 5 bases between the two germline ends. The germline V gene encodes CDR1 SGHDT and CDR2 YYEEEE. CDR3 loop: CASSLGGSYNEQFF. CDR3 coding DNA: TGTGCCAGCAGCTTGGGGGGATCCTACAATGAGCAGTTCTTC.

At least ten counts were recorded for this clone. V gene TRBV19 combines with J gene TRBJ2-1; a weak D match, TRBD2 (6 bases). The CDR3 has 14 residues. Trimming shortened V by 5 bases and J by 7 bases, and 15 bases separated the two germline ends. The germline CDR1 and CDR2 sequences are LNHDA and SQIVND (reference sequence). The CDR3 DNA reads TGTGCCAGTAGTCTGGGCGGGACCTTAAATGAGCAGTTCTTC. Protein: CASSLGGTLNEQFF.

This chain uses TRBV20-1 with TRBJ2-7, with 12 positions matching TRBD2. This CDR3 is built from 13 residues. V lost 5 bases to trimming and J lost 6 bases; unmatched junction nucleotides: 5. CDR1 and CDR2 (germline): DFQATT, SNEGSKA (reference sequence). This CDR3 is CSADMTSGSEQYF. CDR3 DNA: TGCAGTGCTGACATGACTAGCGGGAGCGAGCAGTACTTC.

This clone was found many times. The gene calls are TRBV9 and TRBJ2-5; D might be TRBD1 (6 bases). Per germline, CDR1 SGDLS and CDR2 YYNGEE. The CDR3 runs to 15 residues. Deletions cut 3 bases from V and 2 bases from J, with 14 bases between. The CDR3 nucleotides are TGTGCCAGCAGCGGGGGGAAGGGGGAACAAGAGACCCAGTACTTC. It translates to CASSGGKGEQETQYF. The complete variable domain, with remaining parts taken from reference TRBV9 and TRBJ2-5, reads DSGVTQTPKHLITATGQRVTLRCSPRSGDLSVYWYQQSLDQGLQFLIQYYNGEERAKGNILERFSAQQFPDLHSELNLSSLELGDSALYFCASSGGKGEQETQYFGPGTRLLVL.

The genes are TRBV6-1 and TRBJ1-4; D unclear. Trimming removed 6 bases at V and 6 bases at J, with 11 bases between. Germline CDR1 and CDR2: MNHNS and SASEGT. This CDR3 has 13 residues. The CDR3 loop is CASRKRDYEKLFF. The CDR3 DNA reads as TGTGCCAGCAGGAAGAGGGATTATGAAAAACTGTTTTTT.

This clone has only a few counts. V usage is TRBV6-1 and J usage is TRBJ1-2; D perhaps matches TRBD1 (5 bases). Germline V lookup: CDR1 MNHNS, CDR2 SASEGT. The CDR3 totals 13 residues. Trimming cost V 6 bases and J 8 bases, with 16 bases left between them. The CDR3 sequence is CASSKSSGEGYTF. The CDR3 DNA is TGTGCCAGCAGCAAATCCTCGGGGGAAGGCTACACCTTC.

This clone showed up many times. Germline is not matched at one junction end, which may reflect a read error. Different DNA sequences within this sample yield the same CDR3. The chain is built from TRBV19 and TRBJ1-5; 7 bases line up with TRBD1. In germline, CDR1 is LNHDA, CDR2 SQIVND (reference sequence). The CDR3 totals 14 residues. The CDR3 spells CASRIEGAIQPQHF. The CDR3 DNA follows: TGTGCCAGTAGGATAGAGGGGGCGATTCAGCCCCAGCATTTT.

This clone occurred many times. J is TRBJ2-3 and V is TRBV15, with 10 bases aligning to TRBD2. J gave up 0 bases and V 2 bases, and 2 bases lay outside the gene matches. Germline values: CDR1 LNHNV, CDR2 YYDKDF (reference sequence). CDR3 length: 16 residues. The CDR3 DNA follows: TGTGCCACCAGCAGACTACTAGCGGGAAGCACAGATACGCAGTATTTT. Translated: CATSRLLAGSTDTQYF.

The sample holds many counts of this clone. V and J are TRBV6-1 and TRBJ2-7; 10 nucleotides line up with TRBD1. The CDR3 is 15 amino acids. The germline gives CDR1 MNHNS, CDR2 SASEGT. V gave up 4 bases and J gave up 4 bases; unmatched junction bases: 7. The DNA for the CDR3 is TGTGCCAGCAGTGCCCCGGGACAGGGGATGTACGAGCAGTACTTC. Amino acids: CASSAPGQGMYEQYF.

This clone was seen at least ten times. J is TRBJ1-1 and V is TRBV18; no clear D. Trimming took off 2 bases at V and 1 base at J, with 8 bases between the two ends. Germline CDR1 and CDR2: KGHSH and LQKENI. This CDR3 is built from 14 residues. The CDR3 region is CASSPGAGNTEAFF. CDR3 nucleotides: TGTGCCAGCTCACCAGGAGCGGGGAACACTGAAGCTTTCTTT.

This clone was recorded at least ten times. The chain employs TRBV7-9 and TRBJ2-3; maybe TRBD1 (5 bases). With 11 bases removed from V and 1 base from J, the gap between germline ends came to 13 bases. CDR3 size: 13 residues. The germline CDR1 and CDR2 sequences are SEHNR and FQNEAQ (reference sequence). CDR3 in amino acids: CAAPGQGTDTQYF. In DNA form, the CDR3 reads TGTGCCGCCCCAGGGCAGGGCACAGATACGCAGTATTTT. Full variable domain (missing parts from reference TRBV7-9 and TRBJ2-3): DTGVSQNPRHKITKRGQNVTFRCDPISEHNRLYWYRQTLGQGPEFLTYFQNEAQLEKSRLLSDRFSAERPKGSFSTLEIQRTEQGDSAMYLCAAPGQGTDTQYFGPGTRLTVL.

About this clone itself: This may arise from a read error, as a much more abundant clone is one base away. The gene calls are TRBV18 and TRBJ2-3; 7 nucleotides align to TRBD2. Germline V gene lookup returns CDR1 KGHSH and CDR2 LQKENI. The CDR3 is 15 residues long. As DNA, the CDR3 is TGTGCCGGCTCACCCTCGTGGAGCGGGGCAGATACGCAGTATTTT. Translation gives CAGSPSWSGADTQYF.

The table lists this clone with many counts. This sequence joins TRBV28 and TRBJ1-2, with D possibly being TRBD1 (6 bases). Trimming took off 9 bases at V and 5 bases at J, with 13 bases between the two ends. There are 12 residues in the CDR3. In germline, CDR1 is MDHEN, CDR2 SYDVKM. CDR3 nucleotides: TGTGCCAGTAGAGGGGGGCAGTATGGCTACACCTTC. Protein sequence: CASRGGQYGYTF.

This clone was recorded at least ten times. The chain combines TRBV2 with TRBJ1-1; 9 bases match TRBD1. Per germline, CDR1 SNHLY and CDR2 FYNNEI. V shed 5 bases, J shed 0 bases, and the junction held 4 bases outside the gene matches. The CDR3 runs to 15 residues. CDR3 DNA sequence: TGTGCCAGCAGTAACAGGGGGCTTATGAACACTGAAGCTTTCTTT. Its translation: CASSNRGLMNTEAFF.

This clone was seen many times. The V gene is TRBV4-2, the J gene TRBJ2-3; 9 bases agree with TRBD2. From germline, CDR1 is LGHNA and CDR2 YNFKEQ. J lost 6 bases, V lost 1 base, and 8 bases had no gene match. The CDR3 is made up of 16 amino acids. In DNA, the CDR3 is TGTGCCAGCAGCCAAGGGGGTCTAGCGGGAAAGGATACGCAGTATTTT. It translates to CASSQGGLAGKDTQYF.

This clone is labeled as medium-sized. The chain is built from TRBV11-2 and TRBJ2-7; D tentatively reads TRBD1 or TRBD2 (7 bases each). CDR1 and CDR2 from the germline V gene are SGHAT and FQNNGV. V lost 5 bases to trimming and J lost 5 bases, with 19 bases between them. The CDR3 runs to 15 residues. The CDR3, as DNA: TGTGCCAGCAGCCGCCCGGGGGGCAGGGGGAACGAGCAGTACTTC. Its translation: CASSRPGGRGNEQYF.

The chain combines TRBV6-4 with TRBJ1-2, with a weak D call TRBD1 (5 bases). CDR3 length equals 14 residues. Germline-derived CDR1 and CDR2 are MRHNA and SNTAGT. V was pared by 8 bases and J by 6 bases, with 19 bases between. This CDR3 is CASRKANRRDGYTF. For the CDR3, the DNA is TGTGCCAGCCGAAAAGCCAACAGGAGAGATGGCTACACCTTC.

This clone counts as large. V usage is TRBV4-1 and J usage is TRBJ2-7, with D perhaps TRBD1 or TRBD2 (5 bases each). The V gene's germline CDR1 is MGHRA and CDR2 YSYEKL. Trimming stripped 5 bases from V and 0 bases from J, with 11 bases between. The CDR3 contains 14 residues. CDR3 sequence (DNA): TGCGCCAGCAGCACCCGGGACGACTCCTACGAGCAGTACTTC. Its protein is CASSTRDDSYEQYF.

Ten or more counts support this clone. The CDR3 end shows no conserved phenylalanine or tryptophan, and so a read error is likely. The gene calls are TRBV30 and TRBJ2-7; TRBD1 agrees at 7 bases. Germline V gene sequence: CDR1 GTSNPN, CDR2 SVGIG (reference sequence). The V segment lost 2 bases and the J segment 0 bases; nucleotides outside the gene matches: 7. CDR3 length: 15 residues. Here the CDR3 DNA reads TGTGCCTGGAGTCGGACCGGGACAGTCTCCTACGAGCAGTACCTC. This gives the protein CAWSRTGTVSYEQYL.

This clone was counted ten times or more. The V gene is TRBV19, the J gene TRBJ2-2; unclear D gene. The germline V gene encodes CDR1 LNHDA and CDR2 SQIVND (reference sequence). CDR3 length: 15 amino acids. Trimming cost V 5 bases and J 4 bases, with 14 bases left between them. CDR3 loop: CASSEIWDPTGELFF. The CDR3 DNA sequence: TGTGCCAGTAGTGAAATTTGGGATCCCACCGGGGAGCTGTTTTTT.

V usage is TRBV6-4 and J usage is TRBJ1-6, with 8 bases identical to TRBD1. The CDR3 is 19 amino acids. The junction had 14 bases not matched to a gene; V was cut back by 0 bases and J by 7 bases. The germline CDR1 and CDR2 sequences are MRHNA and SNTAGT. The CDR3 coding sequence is TGTGCCAGCAGTGACTCGCTATCTGGACAGGGCCAGACGAATTCACCCCTCCACTTT. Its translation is CASSDSLSGQGQTNSPLHF.

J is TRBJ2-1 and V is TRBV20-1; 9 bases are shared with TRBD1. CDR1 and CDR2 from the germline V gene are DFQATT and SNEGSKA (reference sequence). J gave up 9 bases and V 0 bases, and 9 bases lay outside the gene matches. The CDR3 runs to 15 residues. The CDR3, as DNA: TGCAGTGCTAGAGAGGGACAGGGATTGGGAAGTGAGCAGTTCTTC. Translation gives CSAREGQGLGSEQFF.

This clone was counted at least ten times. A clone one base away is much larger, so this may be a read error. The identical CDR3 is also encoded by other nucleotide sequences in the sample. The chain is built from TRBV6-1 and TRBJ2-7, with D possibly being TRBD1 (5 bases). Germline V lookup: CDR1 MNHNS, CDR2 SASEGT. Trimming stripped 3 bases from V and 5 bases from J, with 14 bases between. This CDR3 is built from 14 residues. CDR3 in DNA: TGTGCCAGCAGTGAGGTCGCAGGGAAGAACGAGCAGTACTTC. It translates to CASSEVAGKNEQYF.

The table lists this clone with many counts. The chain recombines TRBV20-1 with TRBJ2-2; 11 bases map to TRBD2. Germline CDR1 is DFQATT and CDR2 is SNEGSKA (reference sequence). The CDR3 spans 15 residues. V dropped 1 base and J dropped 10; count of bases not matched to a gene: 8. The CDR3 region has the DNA TGCAGTGCTAGAGGGACTAGCGGGTGGGTGAAGGAGCTGTTTTTT. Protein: CSARGTSGWVKELFF.

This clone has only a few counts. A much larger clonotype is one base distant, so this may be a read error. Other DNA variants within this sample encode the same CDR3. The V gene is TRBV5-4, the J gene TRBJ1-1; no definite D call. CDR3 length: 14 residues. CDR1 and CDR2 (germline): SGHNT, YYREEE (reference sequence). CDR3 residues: CASSLGPMNTEAFF. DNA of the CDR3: TGTGCCAGCAGCTTGGGACCCATGAACACGGAAGCTTTCTTT.

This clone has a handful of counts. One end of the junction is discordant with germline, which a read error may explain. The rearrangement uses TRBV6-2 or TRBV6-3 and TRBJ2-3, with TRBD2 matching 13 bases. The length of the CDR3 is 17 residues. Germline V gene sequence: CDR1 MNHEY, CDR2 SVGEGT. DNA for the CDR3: TGTGCCATCAGTTACTCGGGACTAGCGGGACCCACAGATACGCAGTATTTT. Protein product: CAISYSGLAGPTDTQYF.